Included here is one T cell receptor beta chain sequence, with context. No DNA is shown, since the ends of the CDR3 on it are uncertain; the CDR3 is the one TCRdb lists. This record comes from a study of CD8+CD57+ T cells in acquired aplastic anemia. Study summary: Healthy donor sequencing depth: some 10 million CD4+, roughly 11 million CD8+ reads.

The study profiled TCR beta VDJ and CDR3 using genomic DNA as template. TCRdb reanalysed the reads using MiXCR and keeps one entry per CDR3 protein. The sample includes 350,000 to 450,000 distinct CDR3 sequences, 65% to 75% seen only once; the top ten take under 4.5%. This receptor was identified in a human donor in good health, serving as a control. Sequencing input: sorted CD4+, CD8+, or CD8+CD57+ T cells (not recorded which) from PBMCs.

CDR3 in amino acids: CSASLCQQTESTGGERYSNQPQHF. The rearrangement joins TRBV20-1 to TRBJ1-5; the table's D call of TRBD1 was not tested on the DNA. Ends included, the CDR3 has 24 residues. Germline V lookup: CDR1 DFQATT, CDR2 SNEGSKA (reference sequence).